Included here is one T cell receptor beta chain sequence, with context. Repertoires were generated with immunoSEQ multiplex PCR, while TCRdb's copy carries only in-frame clones and drops some. This sample yields over 90,000 clones, of which roughly 76% are seen a single time; approximately 12% belongs to the top ten. V was pared by 3 bases and J by 4 bases, with 7 bases between. Germline V CDR1 and CDR2: SQVTM, ANQGSEA. The CDR3 loop spans 11 amino acids. These data belong to a study of glioma-infiltrating T cells after dendritic cell vaccination. Study information: Glioblastoma patients came from Phase I and II dendritic cell vaccination trials. Three intradermal dendritic cell vaccine injections were given every two weeks.

Specimen: blood, collected before dendritic cell vaccination. This rearrangement joins TRBV29-1 to TRBJ2-7, with D maybe TRBD1 (6 bases). The receptor comes from a human donor with glioblastoma. The CDR3 loop is CSVEGAYEQYF. In nucleotides, the CDR3 is TGCAGCGTTGAGGGGGCTTACGAGCAGTACTTC.